This note documents a single T cell receptor beta chain sequence. Clones were read by immunoSEQ multiplex PCR, and TCRdb kept only the in-frame ones, dropping some. The table lists approximately 1.5 million clones, approximately 98.5% of them singletons, with around 0.33% in the top ten. The CDR3 consists of 15 residues. Germline lookup yields CDR1 MDHEN and CDR2 SYDVKM. The V gene lost 8 bases and the J gene lost 1 base, with 18 bases spanning the gap. The data were obtained in a study of shared clonotypes between healthy human individuals. The sequencing input was naive CD4+ T cells sorted from blood. Stated subset: CD45RA+ positively selected. This clonotype was sampled from a man aged 25 to 40 in good health. The V and J genes are TRBV28 and TRBJ2-7, with D tentatively TRBD1 (5 bases). CDR3 bases: TGTGCCAGCCGAACCAGGGCCTCTGAATCCTACGAGCAGTACTTC. It encodes CASRTRASESYEQYF.